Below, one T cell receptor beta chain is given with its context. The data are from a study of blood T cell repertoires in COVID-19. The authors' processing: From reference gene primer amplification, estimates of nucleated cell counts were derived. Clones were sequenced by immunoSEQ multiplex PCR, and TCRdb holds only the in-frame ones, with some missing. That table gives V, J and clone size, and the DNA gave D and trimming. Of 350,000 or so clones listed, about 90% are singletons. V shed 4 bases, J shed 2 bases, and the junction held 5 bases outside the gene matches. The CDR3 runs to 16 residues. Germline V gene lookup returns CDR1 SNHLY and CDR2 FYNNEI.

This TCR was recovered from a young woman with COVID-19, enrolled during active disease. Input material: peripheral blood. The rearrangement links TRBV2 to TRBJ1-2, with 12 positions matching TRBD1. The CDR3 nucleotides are TGTGCCAGCAGTGTAGGGACAGGGGGCTGGAACTATGGCTACACCTTC. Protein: CASSVGTGGWNYGYTF. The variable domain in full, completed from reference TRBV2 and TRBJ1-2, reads EPEVTQTPSHQVTQMGQEVILRCVPISNHLYFYWYRQILGQKVEFLVSFYNNEISEKSEIFDDQFSVERPDGSNFTLKIRSTKLEDSAMYFCASSVGTGGWNYGYTFGSGTRLTVV.